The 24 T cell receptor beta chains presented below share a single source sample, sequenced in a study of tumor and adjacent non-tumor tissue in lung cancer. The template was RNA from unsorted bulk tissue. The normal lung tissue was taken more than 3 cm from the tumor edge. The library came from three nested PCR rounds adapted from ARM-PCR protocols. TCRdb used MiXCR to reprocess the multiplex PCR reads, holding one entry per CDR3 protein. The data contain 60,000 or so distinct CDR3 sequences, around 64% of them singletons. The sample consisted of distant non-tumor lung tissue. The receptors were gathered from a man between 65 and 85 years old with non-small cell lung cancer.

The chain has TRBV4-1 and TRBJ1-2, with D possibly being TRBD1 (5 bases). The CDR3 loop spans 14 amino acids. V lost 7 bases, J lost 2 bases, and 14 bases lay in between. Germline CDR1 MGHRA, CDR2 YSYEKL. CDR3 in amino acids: CASNYEQANYGYTF. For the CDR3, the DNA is TGCGCCAGCAACTACGAACAGGCCAACTATGGCTACACCTTC.

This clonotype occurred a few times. The CDR3 nucleotides are TGCGCCAGCAGCTACACAAAGGGGAAGAATTCACCCCTCCACTTT. Its protein product is CASSYTKGKNSPLHF. The chain carries TRBV5-1 and TRBJ1-6, with D possibly matching TRBD1 (5 bases). The CDR3 is 15 residues long. V lost 3 bases and J 7 bases, leaving 14 bases between the germline ends. The germline V gene has CDR1 SGHRS and CDR2 YFSETQ.

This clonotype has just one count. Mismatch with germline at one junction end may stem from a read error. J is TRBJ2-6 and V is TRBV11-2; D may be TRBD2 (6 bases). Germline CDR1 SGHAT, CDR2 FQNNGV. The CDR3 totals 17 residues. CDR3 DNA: TGTACTAGCAGCTCCCGGGGGAGTAGCTCTGGGGCCAACATCCTGACTTTC. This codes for CTSSSRGSSSGANILTF.

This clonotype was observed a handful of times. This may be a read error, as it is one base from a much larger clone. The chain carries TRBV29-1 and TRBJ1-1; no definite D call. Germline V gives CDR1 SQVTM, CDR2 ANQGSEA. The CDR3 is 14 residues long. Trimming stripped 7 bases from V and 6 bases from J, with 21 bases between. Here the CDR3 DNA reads TGCAGCGCTGGATTCCCCGGGAGTGGCTCTGAAGCTTTCTTT. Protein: CSAGFPGSGSEAFF.

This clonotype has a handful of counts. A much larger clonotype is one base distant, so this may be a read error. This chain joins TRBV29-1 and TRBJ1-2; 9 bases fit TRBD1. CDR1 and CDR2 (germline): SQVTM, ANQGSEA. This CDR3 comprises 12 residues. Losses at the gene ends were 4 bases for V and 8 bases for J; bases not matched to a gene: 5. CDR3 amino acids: CSVGTGEGGYTF. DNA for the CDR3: TGCAGCGTTGGGACAGGGGAGGGCGGCTACACCTTC.

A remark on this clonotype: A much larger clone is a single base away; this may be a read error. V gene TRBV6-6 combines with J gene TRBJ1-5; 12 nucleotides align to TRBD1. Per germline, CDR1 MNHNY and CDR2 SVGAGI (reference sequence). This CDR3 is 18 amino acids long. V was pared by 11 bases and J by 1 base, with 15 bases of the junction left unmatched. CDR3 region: CAGYSGTGGAGSNQPQHF. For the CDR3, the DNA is TGTGCCGGCTACTCCGGGACAGGGGGCGCCGGGAGCAATCAGCCCCAGCATTTT.

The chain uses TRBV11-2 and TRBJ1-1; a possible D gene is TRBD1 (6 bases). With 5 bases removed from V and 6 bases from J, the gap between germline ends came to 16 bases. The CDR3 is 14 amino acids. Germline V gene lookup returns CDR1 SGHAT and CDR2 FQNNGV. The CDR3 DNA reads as TGTGCCAGCAGCAAGTCTCAAGGGGGGTCTGAAGCTTTCTTT. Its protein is CASSKSQGGSEAFF.

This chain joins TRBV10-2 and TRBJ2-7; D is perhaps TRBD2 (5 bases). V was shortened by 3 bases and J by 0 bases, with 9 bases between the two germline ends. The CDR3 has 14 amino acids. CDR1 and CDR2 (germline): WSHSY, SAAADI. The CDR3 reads CASSELGGSYEQYF. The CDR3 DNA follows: TGCGCCAGCAGTGAACTAGGAGGCTCCTACGAGCAGTACTTC.

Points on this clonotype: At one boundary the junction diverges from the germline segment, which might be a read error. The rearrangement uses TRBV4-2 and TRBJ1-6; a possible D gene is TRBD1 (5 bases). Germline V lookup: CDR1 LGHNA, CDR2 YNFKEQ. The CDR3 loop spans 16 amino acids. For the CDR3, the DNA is TGTACCAGCAGCCAAGATGGGGGTACACAGAACTCACCCCTCCACTTT. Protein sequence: CTSSQDGGTQNSPLHF.

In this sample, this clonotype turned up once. The CDR3 DNA is TGCGGCGCTGTCGGGACAGCTAGCACAGATACGCAGTATTTT. This codes for CGAVGTASTDTQYF. The chain is built from TRBV29-1 and TRBJ2-3, with 7 bases that match TRBD1. CDR1 and CDR2 from the germline V gene are SQVTM and ANQGSEA. CDR3 size: 14 residues.

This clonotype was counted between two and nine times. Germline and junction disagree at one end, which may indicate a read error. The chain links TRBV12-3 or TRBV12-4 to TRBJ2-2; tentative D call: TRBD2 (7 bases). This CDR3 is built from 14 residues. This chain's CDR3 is CASSPLILRGGLFF. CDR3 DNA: TGTGCCAGTAGTCCCCTGATACTTAGGGGGGGGCTGTTTTTT.

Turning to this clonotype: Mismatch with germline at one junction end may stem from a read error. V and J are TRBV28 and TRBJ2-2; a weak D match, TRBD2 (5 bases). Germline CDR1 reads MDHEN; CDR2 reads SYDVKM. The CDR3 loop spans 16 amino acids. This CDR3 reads CAGRYSGSGGSGELFF. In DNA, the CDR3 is TGTGCCGGCAGATATAGTGGGAGTGGAGGATCCGGGGAGCTGTTTTTT.

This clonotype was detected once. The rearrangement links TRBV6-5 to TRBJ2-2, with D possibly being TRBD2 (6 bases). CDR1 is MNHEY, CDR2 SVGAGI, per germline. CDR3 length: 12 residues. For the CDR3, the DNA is TGTGTCAATGTGGAGGGTCCCGGGGAGCTGTTTTTT. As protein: CVNVEGPGELFF.

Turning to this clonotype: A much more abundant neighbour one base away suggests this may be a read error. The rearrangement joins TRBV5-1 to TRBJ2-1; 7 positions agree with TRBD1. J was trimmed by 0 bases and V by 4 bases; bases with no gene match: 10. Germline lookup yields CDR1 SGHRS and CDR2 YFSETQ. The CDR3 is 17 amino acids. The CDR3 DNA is TGCGCCAGCAGCACCCATAAGGGGGCCACCTCCTACAATGAGCAGTTCTTC. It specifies CASSTHKGATSYNEQFF.

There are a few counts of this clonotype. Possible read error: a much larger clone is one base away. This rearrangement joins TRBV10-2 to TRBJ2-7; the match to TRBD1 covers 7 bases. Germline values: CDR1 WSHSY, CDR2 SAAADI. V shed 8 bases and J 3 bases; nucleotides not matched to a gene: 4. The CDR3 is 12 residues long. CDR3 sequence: CASGQERYEQYF. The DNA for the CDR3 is TGCGCCAGCGGACAGGAGCGCTACGAGCAGTACTTC.

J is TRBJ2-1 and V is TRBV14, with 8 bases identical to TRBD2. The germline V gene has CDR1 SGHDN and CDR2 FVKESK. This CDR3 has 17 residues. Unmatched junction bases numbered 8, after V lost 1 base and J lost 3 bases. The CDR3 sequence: CASSQVKVAGHYNEQFF. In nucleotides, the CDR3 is TGTGCCAGCAGCCAAGTTAAGGTAGCGGGGCACTACAATGAGCAGTTCTTC.

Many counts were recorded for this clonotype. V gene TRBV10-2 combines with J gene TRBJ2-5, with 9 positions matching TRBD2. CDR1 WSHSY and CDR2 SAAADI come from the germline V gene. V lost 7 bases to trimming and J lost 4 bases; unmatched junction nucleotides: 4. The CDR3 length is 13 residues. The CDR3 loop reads CASKREAGETQYF. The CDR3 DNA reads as TGCGCCAGCAAGCGGGAGGCAGGAGAGACCCAGTACTTC.

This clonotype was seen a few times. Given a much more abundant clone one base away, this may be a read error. The CDR3 DNA reads as TGCAGCGTTGAGTACACTGTCTCGCAGCACTTC. It is translated as CSVEYTVSQHF. This chain connects TRBV29-1 to TRBJ2-5; D is unresolved. There are 11 residues in the CDR3. Germline V lookup: CDR1 SQVTM, CDR2 ANQGSEA.

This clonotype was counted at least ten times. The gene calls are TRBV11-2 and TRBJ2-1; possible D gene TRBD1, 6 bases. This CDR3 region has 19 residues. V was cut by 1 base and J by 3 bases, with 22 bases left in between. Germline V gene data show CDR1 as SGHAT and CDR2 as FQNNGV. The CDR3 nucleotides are TGTGCCAGCAGCTTAGTTGGGATTATTACCTCAGGGGTCTACAATGAGCAGTTCTTC. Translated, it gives CASSLVGIITSGVYNEQFF.

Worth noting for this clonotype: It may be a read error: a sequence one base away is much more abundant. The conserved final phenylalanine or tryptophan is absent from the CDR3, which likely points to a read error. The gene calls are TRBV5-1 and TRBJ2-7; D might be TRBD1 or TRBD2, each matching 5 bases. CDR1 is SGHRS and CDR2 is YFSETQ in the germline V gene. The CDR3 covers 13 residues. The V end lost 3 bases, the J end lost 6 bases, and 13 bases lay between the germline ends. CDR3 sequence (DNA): TGCGCCAGCAGCTACGGGGCGTTCGGCGAGCAGTACTTA. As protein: CASSYGAFGEQYL.

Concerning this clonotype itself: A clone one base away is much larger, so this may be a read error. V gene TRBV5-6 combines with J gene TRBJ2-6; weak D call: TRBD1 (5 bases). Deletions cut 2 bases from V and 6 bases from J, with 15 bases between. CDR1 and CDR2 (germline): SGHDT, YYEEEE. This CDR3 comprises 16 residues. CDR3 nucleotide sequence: TGTGCCAGCAGCTTCGCTGACAGAAAGATGGCCAACGTCCTGACTTTC. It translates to CASSFADRKMANVLTF.

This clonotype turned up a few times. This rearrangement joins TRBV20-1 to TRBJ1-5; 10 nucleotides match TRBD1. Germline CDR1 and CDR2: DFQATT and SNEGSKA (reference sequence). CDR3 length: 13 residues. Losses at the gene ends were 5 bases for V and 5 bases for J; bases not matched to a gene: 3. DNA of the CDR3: TGCAGTGCTTCCGGGACAGGGGATCAGCCCCAGCATTTT. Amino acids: CSASGTGDQPQHF.

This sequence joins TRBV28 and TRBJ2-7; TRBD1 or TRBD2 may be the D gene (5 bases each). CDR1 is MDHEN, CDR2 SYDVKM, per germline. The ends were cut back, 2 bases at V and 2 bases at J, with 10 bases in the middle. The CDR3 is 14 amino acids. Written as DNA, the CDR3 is TGTGCCAGCAGTTTAATAGGGACCACCTACGAGCAGTACTTC. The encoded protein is CASSLIGTTYEQYF.

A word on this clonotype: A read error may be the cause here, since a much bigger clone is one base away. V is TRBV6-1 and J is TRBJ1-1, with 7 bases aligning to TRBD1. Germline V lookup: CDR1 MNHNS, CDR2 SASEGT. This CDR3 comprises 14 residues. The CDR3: CASRNGQANTETFF. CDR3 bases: TGTGCCAGCAGGAATGGACAGGCGAACACTGAAACTTTCTTT.